The 30 T cell receptor beta chains below come from one sample, sequenced in a study of blood T cell repertoires in COVID-19. The assay was immunoSEQ multiplex PCR, and TCRdb's table has in-frame clones only and misses some. The sample consists of 390,000 or so clones, 90% of them appearing once. The sequenced sample consisted of peripheral blood. Every receptor here comes from a man younger than 35 with active or convalescent COVID-19.

The V gene is TRBV13, the J gene TRBJ1-3, with 9 bases fitting TRBD1. The germline CDR1 and CDR2 sequences are PRHDT and FYEKMQ (reference sequence). The CDR3 spans 17 residues. J lost 3 bases, V lost 2 bases, and 8 bases had no gene match. The CDR3 region is CASSLRTGALSGNTIYF. The CDR3 DNA reads as TGTGCCAGCAGCTTAAGGACAGGGGCACTAAGTGGAAACACCATATATTTT.

This clone was seen only once. The chain uses TRBV5-6 and TRBJ2-1; tentative D call: TRBD1 (5 bases). CDR3 length: 15 residues. Trimming took 4 bases from V and 2 from J, leaving 13 bases between them. The germline V gene has CDR1 SGHDT and CDR2 YYEEEE. CDR3 amino acids: CASSPGLKAYNEQFF. The CDR3 DNA reads as TGTGCCAGCAGCCCAGGGTTAAAGGCCTACAATGAGCAGTTCTTC.

This sequence joins TRBV6-5 and TRBJ1-3; D call uncertain. The V gene lost 10 bases and the J gene lost 3 bases, with 13 bases spanning the gap. This CDR3 spans 13 amino acids. Per the germline V gene, CDR1 is MNHEY and CDR2 is SVGAGI. This chain's CDR3 is CATTSRFGNTIYF. The CDR3 nucleotides are TGTGCCACCACTTCCCGGTTTGGAAACACCATATATTTT.

The chain couples TRBV7-2 to TRBJ2-7, with TRBD2 matching over 12 bases. The trim removed 5 bases at V and 6 bases at J, leaving 17 bases unmatched. CDR3 length: 18 amino acids. Germline-derived CDR1 and CDR2 are SGHTA and FQGNSA. The CDR3 region is CASSRRLAGVNPPSEQYF. The CDR3, as DNA: TGTGCCAGCAGCAGAAGACTAGCGGGAGTCAACCCCCCCTCCGAGCAGTACTTC.

This chain links TRBV6-5 with TRBJ2-7, with D tentatively TRBD2 (6 bases). The length of the CDR3 is 13 residues. The germline V and J ends were trimmed by 5 bases and 4 bases, with 12 bases remaining between them. The germline gives CDR1 MNHEY, CDR2 SVGAGI. This chain's CDR3 is CASSQTSFYEQYF. In DNA form, the CDR3 reads TGTGCCAGCAGTCAGACTAGTTTTTACGAGCAGTACTTC.

The gene calls are TRBV11-2 and TRBJ2-1; D might be TRBD2 (5 bases). The CDR3 has 15 amino acids. The germline CDR1 and CDR2 sequences are SGHAT and FQNNGV. Between the trimmed V and J ends, which lost 5 bases and 7 bases, there was a span of 18 bases. The CDR3 DNA reads TGTGCCAGCAGCCTCCAATCAGGACTCGTTAATGAGCAGTTCTTC. Translation: CASSLQSGLVNEQFF.

The V call is TRBV5-5, the J call TRBJ1-2; 7 bases fit TRBD1. The J segment lost 3 bases and the V segment lost 4 bases, leaving 0 bases of the junction unmatched. This CDR3 has 12 amino acids. In germline, CDR1 is SGHKS, CDR2 YYEKEE (reference sequence). CDR3 DNA sequence: TGTGCCAGCAGCGGGACAGACTATGGCTACACCTTC. As protein: CASSGTDYGYTF. The complete variable domain, with remaining parts taken from reference TRBV5-5 and TRBJ1-2, reads DAGVTQSPTHLIKTRGQQVTLRCSPISGHKSVSWYQQVLGQGPQFIFQYYEKEERGRGNFPDRFSARQFPNYSSELNVNALLLGDSALYLCASSGTDYGYTFGSGTRLTVV.

In this sample, this clone turned up a few times. This chain joins TRBV6-6 and TRBJ2-7; 7 bases match TRBD2. This CDR3 is built from 14 residues. The trim removed 5 bases at V and 1 base at J, leaving 5 bases unmatched. Germline CDR1 is MNHNY and CDR2 is SVGAGI (reference sequence). In nucleotides, the CDR3 is TGTGCCAGCAGTCTAGCGGAGTGGTCCTACGAGCAGTACTTC. Translating gives CASSLAEWSYEQYF.

This chain links TRBV7-9 with TRBJ1-3; D not certain. CDR1 is SEHNR and CDR2 is FQNEAQ in the germline V gene (reference sequence). V dropped 6 bases and J dropped 0 bases, with 9 bases sitting between them. The CDR3 spans 14 residues. CDR3 bases: TGTGCCAGCAGTGGAGGGTTCTCTGGAAACACCATATATTTT. It is translated as CASSGGFSGNTIYF.

The sample holds one count of this clone. The chain uses TRBV5-5 and TRBJ2-3; 8 bases fit TRBD2. Trimming took 2 bases from V and 3 from J; bases not matched to a gene: 5. Germline loops: CDR1 SGHKS, CDR2 YYEKEE (reference sequence). CDR3 length: 15 amino acids. The DNA of the CDR3 is TGTGCCAGCAGCTTTGGGACTAGGGGGACAGATACGCAGTATTTT. It yields the protein CASSFGTRGTDTQYF.

The chain combines TRBV5-1 with TRBJ1-2; TRBD1 aligns across 8 bases. CDR3 size: 14 residues. Trimming removed 0 bases from V and 3 bases from J; junction bases left unmatched: 1. In germline, CDR1 is SGHRS, CDR2 YFSETQ. In nucleotides, the CDR3 is TGCGCCAGCAGCTTGGCGACAGGGGACTATGGCTACACCTTC. Its translation: CASSLATGDYGYTF.

The V and J genes are TRBV7-2 and TRBJ2-5; 10 bases fit TRBD2. This CDR3 contains 15 residues. The V gene's germline CDR1 is SGHTA and CDR2 FQGNSA. Trimming cost V 6 bases and J 5 bases; bases outside gene matches: 9. The CDR3 DNA is TGTGCCAGCAGTCCCCTCAGCGGGAGGGGGGAGACCCAGTACTTC. Encoded protein: CASSPLSGRGETQYF. The full variable domain, its missing parts supplied by reference TRBV7-2 and TRBJ2-5, is GAGVSQSPSNKVTEKGKDVELRCDPISGHTALYWYRQSLGQGLEFLIYFQGNSAPDKSGLPSDRFSAERTGGSVSTLTIQRTQQEDSAVYLCASSPLSGRGETQYFGPGTRLLVL.

The rearrangement uses TRBV5-1 and TRBJ2-7, with 8 bases fitting TRBD1. This CDR3 is 16 amino acids long. Germline V gives CDR1 SGHRS, CDR2 YFSETQ. V dropped 4 bases and J dropped 5; count of bases not matched to a gene: 14. CDR3 sequence: CASSNYSLTGVNEQYF. The CDR3 coding sequence is TGCGCCAGCAGCAATTATTCTTTGACAGGGGTCAACGAGCAGTACTTC.

The V call is TRBV7-8, the J call TRBJ2-7; D is possibly TRBD1 (8 bases). The V end lost 5 bases, the J end lost 2 bases, and 22 bases lay between the germline ends. CDR3 length: 17 amino acids. Germline assignment: CDR1 SGHVS and CDR2 FQNEAQ. This CDR3 is CASSTSYTTGGAYEQYF. The CDR3 coding sequence is TGTGCCAGCAGCACTAGTTACACAACAGGGGGGGCCTACGAGCAGTACTTC.

This clone was recorded a few times. The CDR3 sequence is CASSAGGGNQPQHF. CDR3 nucleotides: TGTGCCAGCAGCGCGGGGGGAGGGAATCAGCCCCAGCATTTT. The J gene is TRBJ1-5, the V gene TRBV9; possibly TRBD1 for D (5 bases). Germline CDR1 reads SGDLS; CDR2 reads YYNGEE. This CDR3 has 14 residues. Between the trimmed V and J ends, which lost 3 bases and 4 bases, there was a span of 11 bases. Using reference TRBV9 and TRBJ1-5 for the parts outside the CDR3, the full variable domain is DSGVTQTPKHLITATGQRVTLRCSPRSGDLSVYWYQQSLDQGLQFLIQYYNGEERAKGNILERFSAQQFPDLHSELNLSSLELGDSALYFCASSAGGGNQPQHFGDGTRLSIL.

This rearrangement joins TRBV3-1 (or the pseudogene TRBV3-2) to TRBJ1-6; D remains ambiguous. This CDR3 is built from 14 residues. With 3 bases removed from V and 7 bases from J, the gap between germline ends came to 10 bases. Germline CDR1 LGHDT, CDR2 YNNKEL (reference sequence). The CDR3 is CASSQRGGNSPLHF. As DNA, the CDR3 is TGTGCCAGCAGCCAGCGGGGAGGGAATTCACCCCTCCACTTT.

This chain links TRBV6-6 with TRBJ1-4; D is possibly TRBD1 (6 bases). CDR3 length: 15 amino acids. The V gene's germline CDR1 is MNHNY and CDR2 SVGAGI (reference sequence). Trimming removed 2 bases from V and 7 bases from J, with 14 bases in between. The CDR3 sequence is CASSYIGGRGEKLFF. CDR3 nucleotide sequence: TGTGCCAGCAGTTACATAGGGGGTCGCGGTGAAAAACTGTTTTTT.

The rearrangement uses TRBV6-2 or TRBV6-3 and TRBJ1-2; unclear D gene. The CDR3 runs to 14 residues. With 0 bases removed from V and 8 bases from J, the gap between germline ends came to 13 bases. Per the germline V gene, CDR1 is MNHEY and CDR2 is SVGEGT. The CDR3 reads CASSYSTGWGGYTF. DNA of the CDR3: TGTGCCAGCAGTTACTCGACGGGATGGGGAGGCTACACCTTC.

This chain links TRBV3-1 (or the pseudogene TRBV3-2) with TRBJ2-2, with 9 bases fitting TRBD1. The CDR3 sequence is 17 residues long. Germline V gene lookup returns CDR1 LGHDT and CDR2 YNNKEL (reference sequence). Trimming removed 5 bases from V and 2 bases from J; junction bases left unmatched: 9. The CDR3 sequence: CASSTGQGRGNTGELFF. The DNA for the CDR3 is TGTGCCAGCAGCACGGGACAGGGTAGGGGAAACACCGGGGAGCTGTTTTTT.

The rearrangement links TRBV30 to TRBJ1-4; D possibly corresponds to TRBD1 (5 bases). V was cut by 0 bases and J by 8 bases, with 22 bases left in between. Germline V gives CDR1 GTSNPN, CDR2 SVGIG (reference sequence). CDR3 length: 17 amino acids. CDR3 sequence: CAWSVRRGRGFNEKLFF. CDR3 DNA sequence: TGTGCCTGGAGTGTACGAAGGGGCCGAGGTTTCAACGAAAAACTGTTTTTT.

This chain connects TRBV5-5 to TRBJ2-2; 8 bases align to TRBD1. Unmatched junction bases numbered 2, after V lost 4 bases and J lost 0 bases. Germline loops: CDR1 SGHKS, CDR2 YYEKEE (reference sequence). The CDR3 consists of 15 residues. CDR3 sequence: CASSTGQANTGELFF. For the CDR3, the DNA is TGTGCCAGCAGCACGGGACAGGCGAACACCGGGGAGCTGTTTTTT.

The J gene is TRBJ1-1, the V gene TRBV9, with TRBD1 matching 11 bases. CDR3 size: 17 residues. Losses at the gene ends were 0 bases for V and 5 bases for J; bases not matched to a gene: 9. From germline, CDR1 is SGDLS and CDR2 YYNGEE. Written as DNA, the CDR3 is TGTGCCAGCAGCGTAGACCCAGGGACAGGGGGTCGGACTGAAGCTTTCTTT. Translation gives CASSVDPGTGGRTEAFF.

The chain joins TRBV6-5 to TRBJ2-3, with 12 bases fitting TRBD2. Germline V CDR1 and CDR2: MNHEY, SVGAGI. With 2 bases clipped from V and 5 bases from J, the junction kept 5 bases outside the gene matches. The CDR3 has 16 residues. In DNA form, the CDR3 reads TGTGCCAGCAGTTACCGCGGGACTAGCGGGCTAGATACGCAGTATTTT. Protein product: CASSYRGTSGLDTQYF.

This chain connects TRBV6-5 to TRBJ1-6; D not certain. Germline loops: CDR1 MNHEY, CDR2 SVGAGI. The length of the CDR3 is 16 residues. Trimming removed 2 bases at V and 5 bases at J, with 13 bases between. The CDR3: CASSYEGPADNSPLHF. DNA for the CDR3: TGTGCCAGCAGTTACGAGGGCCCCGCTGATAATTCACCCCTCCACTTT.

This chain joins TRBV28 and TRBJ2-1; D possibly corresponds to TRBD1 (6 bases). Germline V CDR1 and CDR2: MDHEN, SYDVKM. Trimming shortened V by 5 bases and J by 7 bases, and 21 bases separated the two germline ends. This CDR3 has 16 amino acids. CDR3 residues: CASSHPRTARGNEQFF. As DNA, the CDR3 is TGTGCCAGCAGTCATCCCCGGACAGCACGAGGGAATGAGCAGTTCTTC.

This clone was seen a handful of times. This chain links TRBV5-1 with TRBJ2-7; TRBD1 matches at 8 bases. Germline CDR1 reads SGHRS; CDR2 reads YFSETQ. V lost 0 bases, J lost 4 bases, and 6 bases stayed unmatched. This CDR3 has 15 amino acids. CDR3 sequence: CASSLGQGRMYEQYF. CDR3 nucleotides: TGCGCCAGCAGCTTGGGACAGGGGAGAATGTACGAGCAGTACTTC.

The chain has TRBV2 and TRBJ2-7; D gene ambiguous. The germline CDR1 and CDR2 sequences are SNHLY and FYNNEI. The CDR3 totals 14 residues. Trimming removed 2 bases from V and 1 base from J, with 9 bases in between. Here the CDR3 DNA reads TGTGCCAGCAGTGAATATCGGAGATCCTACGAGCAGTACTTC. Its translation is CASSEYRRSYEQYF.

In its sample, this clone was seen once. This chain links TRBV28 with TRBJ2-1, with 8 bases fitting TRBD2. CDR3 length equals 16 residues. Germline V gene sequence: CDR1 MDHEN, CDR2 SYDVKM. The V segment lost 3 bases and the J segment 7 bases; nucleotides outside the gene matches: 11. The CDR3 protein is CASSFSGTSLRNEQFF. CDR3 nucleotides: TGTGCCAGCAGTTTCTCCGGGACTAGTCTGCGGAATGAGCAGTTCTTC.

The CDR3 sequence is CASSWGQGAGGELFF. The CDR3 DNA sequence: TGTGCCAGCAGTTGGGGACAGGGGGCTGGGGGGGAGCTGTTTTTT. This chain connects TRBV28 to TRBJ2-2, with TRBD1 matching over 12 bases. The V and J ends lost 4 bases and 8 bases, in that order; junction bases with no gene match: 5. This CDR3 has 15 amino acids. The germline gives CDR1 MDHEN, CDR2 SYDVKM.

The chain carries TRBV24-1 and TRBJ1-5; tentative D call: TRBD1 (5 bases). V was trimmed by 9 bases and J by 2 bases, leaving 16 bases between them. Looked up from germline, CDR1 is KGHDR and CDR2 is SFDVKD. The CDR3 covers 15 residues. The CDR3, as DNA: TGTGCCACCGGGGCGGGACCCAGGGGCAATCAGCCCCAGCATTTT. Translating gives CATGAGPRGNQPQHF.